Presented here are 14 T cell receptor beta chains from one specimen sequenced in a study of shared clonotypes between healthy human individuals. TCRdb keeps only in-frame clones here, not all; method: immunoSEQ multiplex PCR. The sample has roughly 2 million clones, approximately 96% seen once. Sequencing was performed on naive CD4+ T cells sorted from blood. Specified subset: CD45RA+ positively selected. These receptors were obtained from a man between 18 and 29 years old in good health.

J is TRBJ2-2 and V is TRBV9; 9 bases align to TRBD1. The V and J ends lost 4 bases and 7 bases, in that order; junction bases with no gene match: 8. CDR1 and CDR2 (germline): SGDLS, YYNGEE. This CDR3 contains 15 residues. CDR3 coding DNA: TGTGCCAGCAGCTTACGGACAGGGGTCAGCGGGGAGCTGTTTTTT. Amino acid sequence: CASSLRTGVSGELFF.

This chain connects TRBV27 to TRBJ1-2, with a tentative D call TRBD1 (5 bases). V shed 6 bases and J shed 0 bases, with 14 bases lying between them. CDR1 is MNHEY and CDR2 is SMNVEV in the germline V gene (reference sequence). This CDR3 region has 15 residues. CDR3 bases: TGTGCCAGCAGATATGGGACGGACGCTAACTATGGCTACACCTTC. Amino acids: CASRYGTDANYGYTF.

The chain's CDR3 is CASKRAGVKETQYF. The CDR3 nucleotides read TGTGCCAGCAAACGGGCGGGAGTAAAAGAGACCCAGTACTTC. The V and J genes are TRBV2 and TRBJ2-5, with 7 bases lining up with TRBD2. Germline lookup yields CDR1 SNHLY and CDR2 FYNNEI. The CDR3 is made up of 14 amino acids. V dropped 7 bases and J dropped 3; count of bases not matched to a gene: 8.

The rearrangement links TRBV5-1 to TRBJ1-6; 7 bases map to TRBD1. After removal of 4 bases from V and 10 bases from J, the junction contained 8 bases not matched to a gene. The CDR3 sequence is 14 residues long. CDR1 and CDR2 (germline): SGHRS, YFSETQ. The DNA of the CDR3 is TGCGCCAGCAGCCCTGGGACAGCGGAGTCACCCCTCCACTTT. Amino acid sequence: CASSPGTAESPLHF.

The V call is TRBV6-6, the J call TRBJ1-2; 8 bases map to TRBD1. Germline V gene lookup returns CDR1 MNHNY and CDR2 SVGAGI (reference sequence). V lost 5 bases, J lost 6 bases, and 11 bases stayed unmatched. This CDR3 has 15 residues. The CDR3 DNA reads TGTGCCAGCAGTGGACGTGCCGGACAGGGTGATGGCTACACCTTC. This sequence encodes CASSGRAGQGDGYTF.

The V call is TRBV2, the J call TRBJ2-2; maybe TRBD2 (5 bases). CDR1 SNHLY and CDR2 FYNNEI come from the germline V gene. Trimming cost V 5 bases and J 0 bases, with 10 bases left between them. The CDR3 contains 15 residues. The CDR3 region is CASSLLDPNTGELFF. CDR3 nucleotide sequence: TGTGCCAGCAGTTTACTAGACCCGAACACCGGGGAGCTGTTTTTT.

This chain connects TRBV19 to TRBJ2-5; D not certain. The CDR3 spans 12 residues. Per germline, CDR1 LNHDA and CDR2 SQIVND (reference sequence). V was shortened by 7 bases and J by 7 bases, with 13 bases between the two germline ends. The CDR3 nucleotides read TGTGCCAGTAAAGGCGCGGAAGGGACCCAGTACTTC. Translated, it gives CASKGAEGTQYF.

This chain links TRBV9 with TRBJ1-2, with D unresolved. Per germline, CDR1 SGDLS and CDR2 YYNGEE. The CDR3 loop spans 11 amino acids. Trimming pared 4 bases from V and 5 bases from J, leaving 6 bases between. DNA of the CDR3: TGTGCCAGCAGCCCCGGGTATGGCTACACCTTC. Residues: CASSPGYGYTF.

DNA for the CDR3: TGTGCCAGCAGTGTTGGGGGACTAGCTGGCAATGAGCAGTTCTTC. This sequence encodes CASSVGGLAGNEQFF. The genes are TRBV25-1 and TRBJ2-1; TRBD2 matches 9 bases. The junction had 7 bases not matched to a gene; V was cut back by 4 bases and J by 6 bases. This CDR3 has 15 amino acids. Germline V lookup: CDR1 MGHDK, CDR2 SYGVNS.

The V call is TRBV5-6, the J call TRBJ2-4; D unclear. Trimming took 3 bases from V and 2 from J, leaving 12 bases between them. Germline V gene sequence: CDR1 SGHDT, CDR2 YYEEEE. The CDR3 runs to 15 residues. Here the CDR3 reads CASSSFLNSKNIQYF. In DNA, the CDR3 is TGTGCCAGCAGCTCGTTCCTTAACTCCAAAAACATTCAGTACTTC. Based on the CDR3 plus reference TRBV5-6 and TRBJ2-4, the full variable domain is DAGVTQSPTHLIKTRGQQVTLRCSPKSGHDTVSWYQQALGQGPQFIFQYYEEEERQRGNFPDRFSGHQFPNYSSELNVNALLLGDSALYLCASSSFLNSKNIQYFGAGTRLSVL.

The rearrangement uses TRBV19 and TRBJ2-2; a possible D gene is TRBD1 (5 bases). V was pared by 4 bases and J by 5 bases, with 11 bases between. Germline V gene lookup returns CDR1 LNHDA and CDR2 SQIVND (reference sequence). The CDR3 totals 14 residues. The CDR3 region has the DNA TGTGCCAGTAGTACGGCCAGGGAAACCGGGGAGCTGTTTTTT. Its translation is CASSTARETGELFF.

This sequence joins TRBV23-1 and TRBJ2-7; D call uncertain. TRBV23-1 is labeled an ORF, and its function is uncertain. Trimming removed 8 bases at V and 0 bases at J, with 14 bases between. There are 14 residues in the CDR3. CDR3 DNA sequence: TGCGCCAGCCCTCCCGGAGAATCCTCCTACGAGCAGTACTTC. Its translation: CASPPGESSYEQYF.

This chain joins TRBV9 and TRBJ2-3, with D perhaps matching TRBD1 (6 bases). Germline CDR1 reads SGDLS; CDR2 reads YYNGEE. The CDR3 length is 15 residues. V shed 2 bases and J shed 5 bases, with 15 bases lying between them. CDR3 bases: TGTGCCAGCAGCGTGCTGGCAGGGGATCAAGATACGCAGTATTTT. Amino acids: CASSVLAGDQDTQYF.

The rearrangement joins TRBV6-5 to TRBJ1-6; weak D call: TRBD1 (5 bases). The CDR3 runs to 13 residues. Germline loops: CDR1 MNHEY, CDR2 SVGAGI. The ends were cut back, 5 bases at V and 9 bases at J, with 11 bases in the middle. The DNA of the CDR3 is TGTGCCAGCAGTCTGGGGGTGGGTTCACCCCTCCACTTT. It translates to CASSLGVGSPLHF.